These 6 T cell receptor beta chains were all obtained from the same sample, sequenced in a study of T-cell reconstitution after alpha-beta-depleted transplantation in children (TCRdb year 2016). Sample treatment or condition, as interpreted from the label and publication: allogeneic hematopoietic cell transplantation with graft depleted of TCRalphabeta T cells and CD19 B cells. Receptor amplification or capture employed PCR. The instrument given in TCRdb is Illumina HiSeq 2500. To normalize quantification of the TCRbeta repertoire, the TCR libraries were built with molecular barcoding that relied on unique molecular identifiers. TCRdb reprocessing: public reads trimmed at Q25 with fastp, clones called with MiXCR, in-frame beta chains kept. Rows merge per CDR3 protein into single entries with the most common DNA and genes. For this sample the table gives around 100,000 distinct CDR3 sequences, of which approximately 10% were detected only once. The ten largest clones take up less than 40% of the sample.

The material was PBMCs, obtained before TCRalphabeta/CD19-depleted stem cell transplant. Every receptor here comes from a boy younger than 10 with acute lymphoblastic leukemia, due to receive a stem cell transplant.

This clonotype has only a few counts. The CDR3 here is CASTPQGPGLAGHGEQFF. CDR3 DNA sequence: TGTGCCAGCACACCACAGGGACCCGGACTAGCAGGACATGGGGAGCAGTTCTTC. The chain combines TRBV28 with TRBJ2-1, with 8 bases that match TRBD2. The CDR3 is made up of 18 amino acids. Germline assignment: CDR1 MDHEN and CDR2 SYDVKM. V was clipped by 7 bases and J by 10 bases; unmatched bases: 24.

The rearrangement uses TRBV28 and TRBJ2-7, with 8 nucleotides matching TRBD2. The CDR3 length is 13 residues. Germline assignment: CDR1 MDHEN and CDR2 SYDVKM. V was pared by 10 bases and J by 6 bases, with 11 bases of the junction left unmatched. The CDR3 loop is CATSGGLDREQYF. The CDR3 nucleotides are TGTGCCACCTCGGGGGGGCTGGACCGCGAGCAGTACTTC.

This clonotype was observed at least ten times. This rearrangement joins TRBV28 to TRBJ2-7, with D uncertain. The CDR3 length is 17 residues. The V gene's germline CDR1 is MDHEN and CDR2 SYDVKM. Trimming cost V 5 bases and J 1 base, with 21 bases left between them. Written as DNA, the CDR3 is TGTGCCAGCAGTACCCCCTACGATAACCACGCATCCTACGAGCAGTACTTC. This codes for CASSTPYDNHASYEQYF.

This clonotype was counted at least ten times. This chain uses TRBV5-1 with TRBJ2-1, with TRBD2 matching 10 bases. Per the germline V gene, CDR1 is SGHRS and CDR2 is YFSETQ. After removal of 0 bases from V and 7 bases from J, the junction contained 19 bases not matched to a gene. This CDR3 has 20 amino acids. CDR3 loop: CASSLAERLRAGGPGNEQFF. The CDR3 coding sequence is TGCGCCAGCAGCTTGGCCGAAAGGCTGCGAGCGGGAGGGCCGGGTAATGAGCAGTTCTTC.

This clonotype was counted ten times or more. The genes are TRBV11-2 and TRBJ2-1, with D perhaps TRBD1 (5 bases). In germline, CDR1 is SGHAT, CDR2 FQNNGV. The CDR3 spans 14 residues. V lost 1 base and J lost 8, with 12 bases in between. The DNA of the CDR3 is TGTGCCAGCAGCTTAGCGCAGGGTAAACATGAGCAGTTCTTC. Residues: CASSLAQGKHEQFF.

This sequence joins TRBV2 and TRBJ1-1, with unresolved D. The V end lost 7 bases, the J end lost 2 bases, and 11 bases lay between the germline ends. Germline CDR1 SNHLY, CDR2 FYNNEI. This CDR3 comprises 13 residues. Here the CDR3 DNA reads TGTGCCAGCATCGGCAGCCGAAACACTGAAGCTTTCTTT. It is translated as CASIGSRNTEAFF.